This TCR beta chain was retrieved from a study of post-analysis software for immune sequencing data. Points from the study as a whole: Multiple sclerosis patients showed significantly lower normalized Chao1 diversity than controls did. Batch-matched samples strongly co-clustered by F measure.

Unique molecular identifiers were present in the TCR beta cDNA libraries. In TCRdb, the PCR reads were re-called with MiXCR into one record per CDR3 protein. The sample carries about 820,000 distinct CDR3 sequences, approximately 57% recorded once. There are a few counts of this clonotype. Its target is unknown. Sequenced material: blood. The source of this sequence is a girl under 18 with multiple sclerosis.

This CDR3 reads CSVEDAIPTAGANVLTF. The CDR3 bases are TGCAGCGTTGAAGACGCGATCCCGACAGCTGGGGCCAACGTCCTGACTTTC. V gene TRBV29-1 combines with J gene TRBJ2-6; tentatively, D is TRBD1 (5 bases). CDR1 SQVTM and CDR2 ANQGSEA come from the germline V gene. V lost 0 bases and J 2 bases, leaving 14 bases between the germline ends. The CDR3 spans 17 residues.